This TCR beta chain originates from a study of blood T cell repertoires in COVID-19. Repertoires were generated with immunoSEQ multiplex PCR, while TCRdb's copy carries only in-frame clones and drops some. In the table there are 200,000 or so clones, around 85% of which are singletons. The germline CDR1 and CDR2 sequences are SNHLY and FYNNEI. CDR3 size: 14 residues. V lost 6 bases, J lost 10 bases, and 7 bases stayed unmatched. The origin of this receptor is a man aged 65-85 years with active or convalescent COVID-19. The sample consisted of peripheral blood. This chain uses TRBV2 with TRBJ1-6; 9 bases align to TRBD1. CDR3 DNA: TGTGCCAGCAGGACAGGGGGGCTTCGATCACCCCTCCACTTT. Encoded protein: CASRTGGLRSPLHF.